The rows below give T cell receptor beta chains drawn from one sample of a study of T cell repertoires and HLA-DP antigens. Sequenced by immunoSEQ multiplex PCR; TCRdb stores in-frame clones only, minus some. The table includes approximately 110,000 clones, about 91% detected once. No antigen has been assigned to these receptors. Sequenced input: CD4+ T cells from PBMCs. The receptors here all came from a woman aged 18-29 years in good health and CMV-seronegative. Both conserved end residues are part of each CDR3. Each record gives: J gene, V gene, D gene, clone size, CDR3 DNA, CDR3 protein. The D gene is left open where the match is weak. Clone size is not always given. Where it is, it says once, few, many or a class for expanded clones.

J gene: TRBJ2-5
V gene: TRBV2
D gene: NA
clone size: NA
CDR3 DNA: TGTGCCAGCACGAAAGGGATGGAGACCCAGTACTTC
CDR3 protein: CASTKGMETQYF

J gene: TRBJ2-1
V gene: TRBV5-6
D gene: NA
clone size: NA
CDR3 DNA: TGTGCCAGCAGCCGGGCTAGAAGCTCCTACAATGAGCAGTTCTTC
CDR3 protein: CASSRARSSYNEQFF

J gene: TRBJ1-2
V gene: TRBV5-4
D gene: NA
clone size: NA
CDR3 DNA: TGTGCCAGCAGCATTGGAAGGGAGACCCTTGGTGGCTACACCTTC
CDR3 protein: CASSIGRETLGGYTF

J gene: TRBJ2-2
V gene: TRBV6-1
D gene: TRBD1
clone size: NA
CDR3 DNA: TGTGCCAGCAGGGACAGGGGATGGACCGGGGAGCTGTTTTTT
CDR3 protein: CASRDRGWTGELFF

J gene: TRBJ1-6
V gene: TRBV5-6
D gene: NA
clone size: NA
CDR3 DNA: TGTGCCAGCAGCCCTGGGGGTCCAGGGTTGAATTCACCCCTCCACTTT
CDR3 protein: CASSPGGPGLNSPLHF

J gene: TRBJ1-2
V gene: TRBV4-1
D gene: TRBD1
clone size: once
CDR3 DNA: TGCGCCAGCAGCCAAGTGAGGGGGCCGGTCAATGGCTACACCTTC
CDR3 protein: CASSQVRGPVNGYTF

J gene: TRBJ1-1
V gene: TRBV10-3
D gene: NA
clone size: NA
CDR3 DNA: TGTGCCATCCGGAGGGAGGGGGGGTCGAACACTGAAGCTTTCTTT
CDR3 protein: CAIRREGGSNTEAFF

J gene: TRBJ2-1
V gene: TRBV4-2
D gene: TRBD2
clone size: NA
CDR3 DNA: TGTGCCAGCAGCCAAACTAGCGGGGTATACAATGAGCAGTTCTTC
CDR3 protein: CASSQTSGVYNEQFF

J gene: TRBJ2-5
V gene: TRBV7-2
D gene: TRBD2
clone size: NA
CDR3 DNA: TGTGCCAGCAGCCCCGGGACTATAGAGACCCAGTACTTC
CDR3 protein: CASSPGTIETQYF

J gene: TRBJ2-5
V gene: TRBV7-9
D gene: NA
clone size: NA
CDR3 DNA: TGTGCCAGCAGCATTACCTATACAGGGAAAGAGACCCAGTACTTC
CDR3 protein: CASSITYTGKETQYF

J gene: TRBJ2-1
V gene: TRBV25-1
D gene: TRBD2
clone size: NA
CDR3 DNA: TGTGCCAGCAGTGAATCGTTACTAGCGGAGCACAATGAGCAGTTCTTC
CDR3 protein: CASSESLLAEHNEQFF

J gene: TRBJ2-3
V gene: TRBV7-2
D gene: TRBD2
clone size: NA
CDR3 DNA: TGTGCCAGCAGCTGGACTAGCGGGGCGGGAGATACGCAGTATTTT
CDR3 protein: CASSWTSGAGDTQYF

J gene: TRBJ2-2
V gene: TRBV28
D gene: NA
clone size: once
CDR3 DNA: TGTGCCAGCAGTTTAACCGGGGAGCTGTTTTTT
CDR3 protein: CASSLTGELFF

J gene: TRBJ2-3
V gene: TRBV4-3
D gene: NA
clone size: NA
CDR3 DNA: TGCGCCAGCAGCCGGGGGACGCTGAAGGGCACAGATACGCAGTATTTT
CDR3 protein: CASSRGTLKGTDTQYF

J gene: TRBJ2-5
V gene: TRBV11-3
D gene: NA
clone size: NA
CDR3 DNA: TGTGCCAGCAGCGCAACCGGGACATCAGAGACCCAGTACTTC
CDR3 protein: CASSATGTSETQYF

J gene: TRBJ2-1
V gene: TRBV18
D gene: NA
clone size: NA
CDR3 DNA: TGTGCCAGCTCACCCGCAGGGTCGGGCGAGCAGTTCTTC
CDR3 protein: CASSPAGSGEQFF

J gene: TRBJ1-5
V gene: TRBV28
D gene: NA
clone size: NA
CDR3 DNA: TGTGCCAGCAGCCTTAATCAGCCCCAGCATTTT
CDR3 protein: CASSLNQPQHF

J gene: TRBJ2-1
V gene: TRBV27
D gene: NA
clone size: NA
CDR3 DNA: TGTGCCAGCAGTTTTTTGTCCCCCAGGATCCGATACAATGAGCAGTTCTTC
CDR3 protein: CASSFLSPRIRYNEQFF

J gene: TRBJ2-6
V gene: TRBV7-6
D gene: NA
clone size: NA
CDR3 DNA: TGTGCCAGCAGCTTAAGGCTGCGGGGCCCCGACGGGGCCAACGTCCTGACTTTC
CDR3 protein: CASSLRLRGPDGANVLTF

J gene: TRBJ1-4
V gene: TRBV10-3
D gene: TRBD1
clone size: NA
CDR3 DNA: TGTGCCATCAGCCAACGGACAGGGGCGGTAGAAAAACTGTTTTTT
CDR3 protein: CAISQRTGAVEKLFF

J gene: TRBJ1-5
V gene: TRBV6-5
D gene: TRBD1
clone size: NA
CDR3 DNA: TGTGCCAGCAGTTCAGACAGGGAAAAGAATCAGCCCCAGCATTTT
CDR3 protein: CASSSDREKNQPQHF

J gene: TRBJ2-2
V gene: TRBV7-7
D gene: TRBD2
clone size: NA
CDR3 DNA: TGTGCTAGCAGCTTAGCGGGGAGCGGGGAGCTGTTTTTT
CDR3 protein: CASSLAGSGELFF

J gene: TRBJ1-6
V gene: TRBV19
D gene: TRBD1
clone size: NA
CDR3 DNA: TGTGCCAGTAGTACCCGGACAGGGTACTCACCCCTCCACTTT
CDR3 protein: CASSTRTGYSPLHF

J gene: TRBJ2-5
V gene: TRBV18
D gene: TRBD2
clone size: NA
CDR3 DNA: TGTGCCAGCTCACCGCAAGCGGGAGGGGTCCAGTACTTC
CDR3 protein: CASSPQAGGVQYF

J gene: TRBJ2-1
V gene: TRBV5-1
D gene: TRBD2
clone size: NA
CDR3 DNA: TGCGCCAGCAGCCCGTTAGCGGGAAAAGCTGTGTGGGGCTCCTACAATGAGCAGTTCTTC
CDR3 protein: CASSPLAGKAVWGSYNEQFF

J gene: TRBJ2-2
V gene: TRBV9
D gene: NA
clone size: NA
CDR3 DNA: TGTGCCAGTTCTTTCCTAGCAACCGGGGAGCTGTTTTTT
CDR3 protein: CASSFLATGELFF

J gene: TRBJ1-1
V gene: TRBV15
D gene: TRBD1
clone size: NA
CDR3 DNA: TGTGCCACCAGCAGGGGACAGGGGGGGAACACTGAAGCTTTCTTT
CDR3 protein: CATSRGQGGNTEAFF

J gene: TRBJ1-1
V gene: TRBV7-9
D gene: NA
clone size: NA
CDR3 DNA: TGTGCCAGCAGCTTAAAGGGGGACACTGAAGCTTTCTTT
CDR3 protein: CASSLKGDTEAFF

J gene: TRBJ2-3
V gene: TRBV28
D gene: NA
clone size: once
CDR3 DNA: TGTGCCAGCAGTTTCTGGAATTATAATGGGATCACAGATACGCAGTATTTT
CDR3 protein: CASSFWNYNGITDTQYF

J gene: TRBJ2-1
V gene: TRBV30
D gene: TRBD2
clone size: NA
CDR3 DNA: TGTGCCTGGATGTCTAGCGGGAGGAAATCCTACAATGAGCAGTTCTTC
CDR3 protein: CAWMSSGRKSYNEQFF

J gene: TRBJ1-1
V gene: TRBV6-1
D gene: NA
clone size: NA
CDR3 DNA: TGTGCCAGCAGTAATAGACGGGAAGCTTTCTTT
CDR3 protein: CASSNRREAFF

J gene: TRBJ2-7
V gene: TRBV5-1
D gene: TRBD2
clone size: NA
CDR3 DNA: TGCGCCAGCAGTCGTGCTAGCGGGAACGAGCAGTACTTC
CDR3 protein: CASSRASGNEQYF

J gene: TRBJ1-3
V gene: TRBV4-1
D gene: NA
clone size: NA
CDR3 DNA: TGCGCCAGCAGCCAAGAATATAAGCTGAGCTCTGGAAACACCATATATTTT
CDR3 protein: CASSQEYKLSSGNTIYF

J gene: TRBJ1-2
V gene: TRBV5-4
D gene: TRBD1
clone size: NA
CDR3 DNA: TGTGCCAGCAGCTACCCGGGACAGGGGGCGAACTATGGCTACACCTTC
CDR3 protein: CASSYPGQGANYGYTF

J gene: TRBJ1-1
V gene: TRBV28
D gene: TRBD1
clone size: NA
CDR3 DNA: TGTGCCAGCAGTAGAGGACAGGGAAGGCGGACTGAAGCTTTCTTT
CDR3 protein: CASSRGQGRRTEAFF

J gene: TRBJ2-3
V gene: TRBV5-1
D gene: NA
clone size: NA
CDR3 DNA: TGCGCCAGCAGCTTGGTCGAGGGAGGCACAGATACGCAGTATTTT
CDR3 protein: CASSLVEGGTDTQYF

J gene: TRBJ1-4
V gene: TRBV4-3
D gene: TRBD1
clone size: NA
CDR3 DNA: TGCGCCAGCAGCCAAGCCCGGGACAGGGGAAAACTGTTTTTT
CDR3 protein: CASSQARDRGKLFF

J gene: TRBJ2-4
V gene: TRBV7-2
D gene: NA
clone size: NA
CDR3 DNA: TGTGCCAGCAGCTTGCAGTCGCAGGGCAAAAACATTCAGTACTTC
CDR3 protein: CASSLQSQGKNIQYF

J gene: TRBJ2-7
V gene: TRBV7-2
D gene: NA
clone size: NA
CDR3 DNA: TGTGCCAGCAGCTTAGCGCAGGGGGGGGCGTACGAGCAGTACTTC
CDR3 protein: CASSLAQGGAYEQYF

J gene: TRBJ2-5
V gene: TRBV7-3
D gene: NA
clone size: once
CDR3 DNA: TGTGCCAGCAGCTTATACGGGATTCGACTAGGACTACACCAAGAGACCCAGTACTTC
CDR3 protein: CASSLYGIRLGLHQETQYF

J gene: TRBJ2-6
V gene: TRBV15
D gene: NA
clone size: NA
CDR3 DNA: TGTGCCACCAGCAGACCCTCTGGGGCCAACGTCCTGACTTTC
CDR3 protein: CATSRPSGANVLTF

J gene: TRBJ2-1
V gene: TRBV19
D gene: TRBD2
clone size: NA
CDR3 DNA: TGTGCCAGCCCTGGTAGCGGGAGACTCGACAATGAGCAGTTCTTC
CDR3 protein: CASPGSGRLDNEQFF

J gene: TRBJ1-1
V gene: TRBV23-1
D gene: NA
clone size: NA
CDR3 DNA: TGCGCCAGCAGTCCCCGTTGGGCGGAAGCTTTCTTT
CDR3 protein: CASSPRWAEAFF

J gene: TRBJ2-7
V gene: TRBV28
D gene: TRBD1
clone size: once
CDR3 DNA: TGTGCCAGCACCAGGACAGGGCGTTCCTACGAGCAGTACTTC
CDR3 protein: CASTRTGRSYEQYF

J gene: TRBJ1-1
V gene: TRBV27
D gene: TRBD1
clone size: NA
CDR3 DNA: TGTGCCAGCAGGACCCTCGACAGGGGTGAAGCTTTCTTT
CDR3 protein: CASRTLDRGEAFF

J gene: TRBJ1-2
V gene: TRBV30
D gene: NA
clone size: NA
CDR3 DNA: TGTGCCTGGAGTGTACTGGGGGCGTATGGCTACACCTTC
CDR3 protein: CAWSVLGAYGYTF

J gene: TRBJ2-1
V gene: TRBV27
D gene: NA
clone size: NA
CDR3 DNA: TGTGCCAGCAGTCTTAGGAGAGTACGGTTAGTTCATGAGCAGTTCTTC
CDR3 protein: CASSLRRVRLVHEQFF

J gene: TRBJ2-1
V gene: TRBV5-1
D gene: NA
clone size: NA
CDR3 DNA: TGCGCCAGCAGCTTGATCCGGTCCTACAATGAGCAGTTCTTC
CDR3 protein: CASSLIRSYNEQFF